This passage covers 17 T cell receptor beta chains from one sample sequenced in a study of cytomegalovirus exposure and HLA in healthy donors. The PCR used 60 Vbeta and 13 Jbeta primers. Data came from immunoSEQ multiplex PCR; TCRdb stores just in-frame clones and leaves some out. The sample has roughly 60,000 clones, approximately 75% seen once. The sample was PBMCs. These receptors originate from a woman in her twenties or thirties in good health and CMV-seronegative.

The rearrangement uses TRBV6-4 and TRBJ2-1; 7 bases agree with TRBD2. J lost 5 bases, V lost 2 bases, and 3 bases had no gene match. Germline V CDR1 and CDR2: MRHNA, SNTAGT. The CDR3 consists of 14 residues. CDR3 sequence (DNA): TGTGCCAGCAGTGACGGGCTAGCGGACAATGAGCAGTTCTTC. Protein product: CASSDGLADNEQFF.

DNA for the CDR3: TGTGCCTGGAGTTCGGGGAGGCTAGCGGGAGGTTGGGAGACCCAGTACTTC. It translates to CAWSSGRLAGGWETQYF. The chain couples TRBV30 to TRBJ2-5; 11 positions match TRBD2. Germline-derived CDR1 and CDR2 are GTSNPN and SVGIG (reference sequence). V was pared by 2 bases and J by 5 bases, with 13 bases of the junction left unmatched. The CDR3 covers 17 residues.

This clone was found once. The chain is built from TRBV6-5 and TRBJ2-5; D is perhaps TRBD1 (5 bases). V was shortened by 4 bases and J by 5 bases, with 14 bases between the two germline ends. Germline CDR1 is MNHEY and CDR2 is SVGAGI. This CDR3 spans 14 amino acids. This CDR3 reads CASSSIQGWETQYF. The DNA for the CDR3 is TGTGCCAGCAGTTCGATCCAGGGTTGGGAGACCCAGTACTTC.

The V call is TRBV27, the J call TRBJ2-1, with 8 bases identical to TRBD1. This CDR3 comprises 16 residues. Trimming took 2 bases from V and 2 from J; bases not matched to a gene: 5. Looked up from germline, CDR1 is MNHEY and CDR2 is SMNVEV (reference sequence). CDR3 sequence: CASSLGAGGAYNEQFF. Written as DNA, the CDR3 is TGTGCCAGCAGTTTAGGGGCAGGGGGCGCCTACAATGAGCAGTTCTTC.

V and J are TRBV11-2 and TRBJ2-5, with TRBD2 matching over 8 bases. Germline CDR1 and CDR2: SGHAT and FQNNGV. This CDR3 contains 14 residues. V shed 1 base, J shed 4 bases, and the junction held 2 bases outside the gene matches. The CDR3 region is CASSLVLAGETQYF. Written as DNA, the CDR3 is TGTGCCAGCAGCTTAGTCCTAGCGGGAGAGACCCAGTACTTC.

The DNA for the CDR3 is TGTGCCAGCAGCTTAGGGGGCAGGGCCTACGAGCAGTACGTC. Translated, it gives CASSLGGRAYEQYV. The chain carries TRBV7-9 and TRBJ2-7, with D perhaps matching TRBD1 (5 bases). Germline V lookup: CDR1 SEHNR, CDR2 FQNEAQ (reference sequence). Trimming left V 1 base short and J 2 bases short, with 9 bases between. The CDR3 length is 14 residues.

CDR3 sequence: CASSVTSGRTTDTQYF. The DNA of the CDR3 is TGTGCCAGCAGCGTTACTAGCGGGAGGACGACAGATACGCAGTATTTT. The chain couples TRBV9 to TRBJ2-3, with TRBD2 matching over 12 bases. The V gene's germline CDR1 is SGDLS and CDR2 YYNGEE. Trimming at V came to 2 bases and at J to 3 bases, leaving 4 bases not matched to a gene. The CDR3 is made up of 16 amino acids.

In this sample, this clone turned up a few times. The chain's CDR3 is CASSRTAYNQPQHF. The DNA of the CDR3 is TGTGCCAGCAGTCGGACAGCATACAATCAGCCCCAGCATTTT. The chain couples TRBV6-5 to TRBJ1-5; perhaps TRBD1 as D (6 bases). The CDR3 has 14 amino acids. V dropped 5 bases and J dropped 3 bases, with 11 bases sitting between them. Germline loops: CDR1 MNHEY, CDR2 SVGAGI.

The chain links TRBV7-9 to TRBJ2-2, with D possibly being TRBD2 (5 bases). V was cut by 7 bases and J by 1 base, with 16 bases left in between. Germline V gene lookup returns CDR1 SEHNR and CDR2 FQNEAQ (reference sequence). The CDR3 runs to 16 residues. This CDR3 reads CASTQPRAGNTGELFF. CDR3 in DNA: TGTGCCAGCACCCAACCTCGGGCGGGGAACACCGGGGAGCTGTTTTTT.

In regard to this clone: No conserved phenylalanine or tryptophan ends this CDR3, so it is likely a read error. The DNA is omitted, as the CDR3 cannot be located on it reliably, and the CDR3 follows TCRdb's listing. V gene TRBV6-5 combines with J gene TRBJ1-2. The CDR3 region is 15 residues in length, termini included. Germline CDR1 and CDR2: MNHEY and SVGAGI. The CDR3: CASRPSGGVDYGYPS.

J is TRBJ2-1 and V is TRBV7-7, with 8 bases that match TRBD2. The CDR3 covers 14 residues. Germline V gives CDR1 SSHAT, CDR2 FNYEAQ (reference sequence). The J segment lost 5 bases and the V segment lost 5 bases, leaving 5 bases of the junction unmatched. This CDR3 is CASSPSGGNNEQFF. In DNA, the CDR3 is TGTGCCAGCAGCCCAAGCGGGGGCAACAATGAGCAGTTCTTC.

The gene calls are TRBV10-1 and TRBJ1-1; D not resolved. Trimming pared 2 bases from V and 1 base from J, leaving 8 bases between. CDR1 is WNHNN, CDR2 SYGVQD, per germline (reference sequence). The CDR3 spans 14 residues. The CDR3 DNA reads as TGCGCCAGCAGTGAGGTGGGGAGGAACACTGAAGCTTTCTTT. It translates to CASSEVGRNTEAFF.

This CDR3 is CASSGALASGSLYEQYF. The CDR3 bases are TGTGCCAGCAGCGGTGCTTTGGCTAGCGGGAGTTTATACGAGCAGTACTTC. This rearrangement joins TRBV9 to TRBJ2-7; 10 bases are a match to TRBD2. CDR1 and CDR2 (germline): SGDLS, YYNGEE. The CDR3 is 17 residues long. Trimming cost V 3 bases and J 4 bases; bases outside gene matches: 13. The full variable domain, in which reference TRBV9 and TRBJ2-7 provide the parts outside the CDR3, is DSGVTQTPKHLITATGQRVTLRCSPRSGDLSVYWYQQSLDQGLQFLIQYYNGEERAKGNILERFSAQQFPDLHSELNLSSLELGDSALYFCASSGALASGSLYEQYFGPGTRLTVT.

CDR3 coding DNA: TGCGCCAGCAGCTTAACTAGCGGGTACTCCTACGAGCAGTACTTC. The encoded protein is CASSLTSGYSYEQYF. This chain joins TRBV5-1 and TRBJ2-7; 9 bases align to TRBD2. The CDR3 covers 15 residues. The V segment lost 2 bases and the J segment 0 bases; nucleotides outside the gene matches: 3. The germline V gene encodes CDR1 SGHRS and CDR2 YFSETQ.

The rearrangement uses TRBV30 and TRBJ2-7, with 9 bases lining up with TRBD2. Per germline, CDR1 GTSNPN and CDR2 SVGIG (reference sequence). The length of the CDR3 is 14 residues. V trimming: 2 bases; J trimming: 2 bases; junction bases outside the gene matches: 4. The CDR3 is CAWSWSSGTYEQYF. CDR3 coding DNA: TGTGCCTGGAGTTGGTCTAGCGGGACCTACGAGCAGTACTTC.

The chain links TRBV6-5 to TRBJ1-3; D is perhaps TRBD1 (5 bases). The V gene's germline CDR1 is MNHEY and CDR2 SVGAGI. The CDR3 has 14 amino acids. V gave up 6 bases and J gave up 5 bases, with 14 bases separating them. CDR3 coding DNA: TGTGCCAGCAGCCCCGACAGAGGCCGAAACACCATATATTTT. Translated: CASSPDRGRNTIYF.

The rearrangement links TRBV6-1 to TRBJ1-4; a possible D gene is TRBD1 (5 bases). Germline V CDR1 and CDR2: MNHNS, SASEGT. The CDR3 extends over 15 amino acids. The V and J ends lost 3 bases and 8 bases respectively, with 16 bases between them. The CDR3 protein is CASSEGPAVGEKLFF. For the CDR3, the DNA is TGTGCCAGCAGTGAGGGGCCGGCCGTTGGGGAAAAACTGTTTTTT.